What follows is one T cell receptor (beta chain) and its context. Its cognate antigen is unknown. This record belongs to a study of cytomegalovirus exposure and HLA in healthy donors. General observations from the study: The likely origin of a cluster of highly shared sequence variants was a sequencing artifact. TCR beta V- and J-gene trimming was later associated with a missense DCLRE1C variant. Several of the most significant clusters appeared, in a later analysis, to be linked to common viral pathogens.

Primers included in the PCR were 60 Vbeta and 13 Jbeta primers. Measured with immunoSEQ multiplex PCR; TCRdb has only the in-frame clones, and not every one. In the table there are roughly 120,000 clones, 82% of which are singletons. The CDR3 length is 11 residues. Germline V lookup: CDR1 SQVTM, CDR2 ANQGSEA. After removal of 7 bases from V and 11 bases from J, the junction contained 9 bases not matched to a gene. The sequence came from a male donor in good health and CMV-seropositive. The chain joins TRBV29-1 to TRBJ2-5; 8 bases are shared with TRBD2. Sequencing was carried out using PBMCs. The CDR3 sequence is CSANTGTSQYF. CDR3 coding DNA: TGCAGCGCGAATACCGGGACTAGTCAGTACTTC. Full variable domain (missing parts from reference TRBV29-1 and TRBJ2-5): SAVISQKPSRDICQRGTSLTIQCQVDSQVTMMFWYRQQPGQSLTLIATANQGSEATYESGFVIDKFPISRPNLTFSTLTVSNMSPEDSSIYLCSANTGTSQYFGPGTRLLVL.